These T cell receptor beta chains were read from a single sample in a study of Siglec-9 on CD8 T cells in melanoma. Produced via immunoSEQ multiplex PCR; TCRdb's table is partial and in-frame only. The repertoire holds more than 30,000 clones, with 65% to 85% as singletons. Sequencing input: Siglec-9- CD8+ T cells sorted from blood. The receptors originated from a human donor in good health. CDR3s include the opening cysteine and the closing phenylalanine or tryptophan. Clone size is stated in some rows and not others, as once, few, many or a class when expanded.

abundance: .
j_gene: TRBJ1-2
v_gene: TRBV5-6
CDR3aa: CASSHALGGRDYGYTF

abundance: .
j_gene: TRBJ2-7
v_gene: TRBV2
CDR3aa: CASSEGATYEQYF

abundance: .
j_gene: TRBJ2-7
v_gene: TRBV2
CDR3aa: CASSEPSRGGYEQYF

abundance: .
j_gene: TRBJ2-5
v_gene: TRBV6-5
CDR3aa: CASSHTWGEETQYF

abundance: .
j_gene: TRBJ2-7
v_gene: TRBV11-2
CDR3aa: CASSLGGEYYEQYF

abundance: .
j_gene: TRBJ1-6
v_gene: TRBV6-5
CDR3aa: CASSYTDSLNSPLHF

abundance: .
j_gene: TRBJ1-1
v_gene: TRBV9
CDR3aa: CASSVLAPGHLMNTEAFF

abundance: .
j_gene: TRBJ2-7
v_gene: TRBV29-1
CDR3aa: CSVGGDTYEQYF

abundance: .
j_gene: TRBJ1-1
v_gene: TRBV19
CDR3aa: CASSTPRLEAFF

abundance: .
j_gene: TRBJ1-3
v_gene: TRBV4-2
CDR3aa: CAYRGPGNTIYF

abundance: .
j_gene: TRBJ1-6
v_gene: TRBV5-1
CDR3aa: CASSLEQDLPPLHF

abundance: few
j_gene: TRBJ2-7
v_gene: TRBV27
CDR3aa: CASSLFPGSYEQYF

abundance: .
j_gene: TRBJ2-1
v_gene: TRBV28
CDR3aa: CATKLALYNEQFF

abundance: .
j_gene: TRBJ1-1
v_gene: TRBV27
CDR3aa: CASSVHNRGGFTEAFF

abundance: .
j_gene: TRBJ1-1
v_gene: TRBV7-2
CDR3aa: CASSPGLKGQGTEAFF

abundance: .
j_gene: TRBJ1-1
v_gene: TRBV6-5
CDR3aa: CASSYSGLTEAFF

abundance: .
j_gene: TRBJ1-1
v_gene: TRBV6-6
CDR3aa: CASSYSRQGNTEAFF

abundance: .
j_gene: TRBJ2-1
v_gene: TRBV30
CDR3aa: CAFNSGSTYNEQFF

abundance: few
j_gene: TRBJ1-1
v_gene: TRBV6-1
CDR3aa: CASTGRGTNTEAFF

abundance: few
j_gene: TRBJ2-7
v_gene: TRBV4-1
CDR3aa: CASSQGFGGPYEQYF

abundance: .
j_gene: TRBJ1-3
v_gene: TRBV6-1
CDR3aa: CASRATADSGNTIYF

abundance: .
j_gene: TRBJ2-7
v_gene: TRBV29-1
CDR3aa: CSVEEAGTQTYEQYF

abundance: .
j_gene: TRBJ2-5
v_gene: TRBV7-3
CDR3aa: CASSPTAAWETQYF

abundance: few
j_gene: TRBJ1-1
v_gene: TRBV5-4
CDR3aa: CASSLRGSSEAFF

abundance: .
j_gene: TRBJ2-7
v_gene: TRBV28
CDR3aa: CASSNERETYEQYF

abundance: .
j_gene: TRBJ2-6
v_gene: TRBV7-6
CDR3aa: CASSVGGANVLTF

abundance: .
j_gene: TRBJ1-2
v_gene: TRBV5-1
CDR3aa: CASSLPADYDRPYYGYTF

abundance: few
j_gene: TRBJ2-5
v_gene: TRBV11-2
CDR3aa: CASSRGLAGFQETQYF

abundance: .
j_gene: TRBJ2-7
v_gene: TRBV5-1
CDR3aa: CASTFGGGSYEQYF

abundance: .
j_gene: TRBJ2-2
v_gene: TRBV7-9
CDR3aa: CASSLDNTGELFF

abundance: .
j_gene: .
v_gene: TRBV6-1
CDR3aa: CASSGWQAGQGTYEQYF

abundance: .
j_gene: TRBJ2-7
v_gene: TRBV27
CDR3aa: CASSNSRGSYEQYF

abundance: medium-sized
j_gene: TRBJ1-2
v_gene: TRBV9
CDR3aa: CASSVASDNEGYTF

abundance: .
j_gene: TRBJ2-1
v_gene: TRBV30
CDR3aa: CAWIIGGGEQFF

abundance: .
j_gene: TRBJ2-1
v_gene: TRBV28
CDR3aa: CASSPRGEQFF

abundance: few
j_gene: TRBJ1-5
v_gene: TRBV4-1
CDR3aa: CASSQEGVGNQPQHF

abundance: .
j_gene: TRBJ2-2
v_gene: TRBV4-1
CDR3aa: CASSQGLAGAGELFF

abundance: .
j_gene: TRBJ2-1
v_gene: TRBV7-9
CDR3aa: CASSNSWLAGNNEQFF

abundance: .
j_gene: TRBJ2-1
v_gene: TRBV19
CDR3aa: CASSLDVGRYNEQFF

abundance: .
j_gene: TRBJ2-1
v_gene: TRBV5-1
CDR3aa: CASSLEQGGYNEQFF

abundance: .
j_gene: TRBJ1-1
v_gene: TRBV5-5
CDR3aa: CASSLVLGAEAFF

abundance: .
j_gene: TRBJ2-7
v_gene: TRBV11-3
CDR3aa: CASSAATRDFIPEEQYF

abundance: .
j_gene: TRBJ2-7
v_gene: TRBV20-1
CDR3aa: CSAGDSAEQYF

abundance: .
j_gene: TRBJ2-3
v_gene: TRBV7-9
CDR3aa: CASSLVSAPSTDTQYF

abundance: .
j_gene: TRBJ2-2
v_gene: TRBV5-4
CDR3aa: CASSWGLAENTGELFF

abundance: .
j_gene: TRBJ1-6
v_gene: TRBV6-5
CDR3aa: CASSPGGGGSPLHF

abundance: .
j_gene: TRBJ2-2
v_gene: TRBV27
CDR3aa: CASSPPTGWAGELFF

abundance: .
j_gene: TRBJ2-1
v_gene: TRBV6-4
CDR3aa: CASSEDAYNEQFF

abundance: .
j_gene: TRBJ2-5
v_gene: TRBV5-5
CDR3aa: CASSLVNQDQYF

abundance: .
j_gene: TRBJ2-7
v_gene: TRBV7-2
CDR3aa: CASSLELGGEQYF

abundance: few
j_gene: TRBJ1-1
v_gene: TRBV10-2
CDR3aa: CASSEGRNTEAFF

abundance: .
j_gene: TRBJ2-1
v_gene: TRBV4-1
CDR3aa: CASSHGQGFNEQFF